This T cell receptor beta chain is drawn from a study of shared clonotypes between healthy human individuals. Study results and caveats: When compared with the clonotypes that were shared by all four sorted-subset donors, the non-shared clonotypes turned out to have lower generation probabilities.

CD45RO-negative cells were positively selected for CCR7, leaving out terminally differentiated effector memory CD45RA+ cells. Genomic DNA of every subset was divided equally among multiple immunoSEQ plates. TCRdb's copy holds only in-frame clones and misses some; the assay was immunoSEQ multiplex PCR. Here the sample spans roughly 1,800,000 clones, about 95% being singletons. Details on this clone: Its antigen is not identified.

Input material: naive CD8+ T cells sorted from blood. The sequence came from a man aged 18-30 years in good health.

The CDR3 spells CASSSPGLAGVNTGELFF. The CDR3 DNA is TGTGCCAGCAGCTCGCCCGGACTAGCGGGAGTTAACACCGGGGAGCTGTTTTTT. The V and J genes are TRBV28 and TRBJ2-2; 13 bases line up with TRBD2. This CDR3 has 18 residues. Per the germline V gene, CDR1 is MDHEN and CDR2 is SYDVKM. With 6 bases clipped from V and 2 bases from J, the junction kept 9 bases outside the gene matches. The full variable domain, in which reference TRBV28 and TRBJ2-2 provide the parts outside the CDR3, is DVKVTQSSRYLVKRTGEKVFLECVQDMDHENMFWYRQDPGLGLRLIYFSYDVKMKEKGDIPEGYSVSREKKERFSLILESASTNQTSMYLCASSSPGLAGVNTGELFFGEGSRLTVL.